The 20 T cell receptor beta chains below were found in one sample sequenced in a study of breast tumors, draining lymph nodes, adjacent tissues. Axillary draining lymph nodes of breast cancer patients supplied the node samples. TCRdb reprocessed the multiplex PCR reads via MiXCR and lists one record per CDR3 protein. The table records around 130,000 distinct CDR3 sequences, approximately 32% of them present only once. Sequencing used axillary lymph node tissue. The source of these receptors is a female donor with breast cancer. Some clones in this sample may be carry-over from other donors' samples.

For this clonotype: No conserved phenylalanine or tryptophan is present at the end of the CDR3, so a read error is the likely explanation. No DNA is shown, since the ends of the CDR3 on it are uncertain; the CDR3 is the one TCRdb lists. CDR3 residues: CASSNLQGSSYNSPLYS. This chain joins TRBV2 and TRBJ1-6; TRBD1, the table's D call, lacks a check against the DNA. The CDR3 length is 17 residues, termini included. The germline V gene has CDR1 SNHLY and CDR2 FYNNEI.

This clonotype was seen repeatedly, ten times or more. The chain recombines TRBV13 with TRBJ2-2; 15 bases match TRBD2. CDR1 and CDR2 from the germline V gene are PRHDT and FYEKMQ (reference sequence). V gave up 6 bases and J gave up 6 bases; unmatched junction bases: 2. The CDR3 consists of 15 residues. The CDR3 coding sequence is TGTGCCAGCAGAAGGACTAGCGGGGGGGCCGGGGAGCTGTTTTTT. Encoded protein: CASRRTSGGAGELFF.

This clonotype was recorded many times. The V and J genes are TRBV5-1 and TRBJ1-2; a possible D gene is TRBD1 (5 bases). Germline CDR1 SGHRS, CDR2 YFSETQ. V was pared by 4 bases and J by 3 bases, with 13 bases between. This CDR3 spans 14 amino acids. The CDR3 sequence is CASSRDGGDYGYTF. CDR3 DNA sequence: TGCGCCAGCAGCCGAGATGGAGGGGACTATGGCTACACCTTC. Looking up the rest from reference TRBV5-1 and TRBJ1-2 gives the full variable domain: KAGVTQTPRYLIKTRGQQVTLSCSPISGHRSVSWYQQTPGQGLQFLFEYFSETQRNKGNFPGRFSGRQFSNSRSEMNVSTLELGDSALYLCASSRDGGDYGYTFGSGTRLTVV.

At least ten counts were recorded for this clonotype. The chain employs TRBV5-4 and TRBJ2-1; 7 nucleotides line up with TRBD2. The ends lost 3 bases at V and 0 bases at J; junction bases unmatched: 0. CDR3 length equals 14 residues. Germline CDR1 is SGHNT and CDR2 is YYREEE (reference sequence). CDR3 bases: TGTGCCAGCAGCTGGACTAGCTCCTACAATGAGCAGTTCTTC. Translation: CASSWTSSYNEQFF.

Comment on this clonotype: At one end, the junction sequence differs from germline, possibly due to a read error. The chain joins TRBV10-3 to TRBJ1-5; 9 bases are shared with TRBD1. The CDR3 totals 14 residues. Germline assignment: CDR1 ENHRY and CDR2 SYGVKD. CDR3 protein: CATGQGGSNQPQHF. CDR3 nucleotide sequence: TGTGCCACGGGACAGGGTGGGAGCAATCAGCCCCAACATTTT.

In the case of this clonotype: A single base separates this from a much larger clone, so it may be a read error. The gene calls are TRBV9 and TRBJ1-2; 10 positions match TRBD1. Germline V gene sequence: CDR1 SGDLS, CDR2 YYNGEE. The CDR3 is 15 residues long. The DNA for the CDR3 is TGTGCCAGCAGCCCCCGGGACAGGGGAACATATGGCTCCACCTTC. Protein product: CASSPRDRGTYGSTF.

This clonotype was counted between two and nine times. This may come from a read error, since a much larger clone is one base off. The chain couples TRBV28 to TRBJ1-2; TRBD1 aligns across 12 bases. The length of the CDR3 is 16 residues. Germline CDR1 MDHEN, CDR2 SYDVKM. CDR3 DNA sequence: TGTGCCAGCAGTCCCACCGGGACAGGGGGCTCGGGTGGCTACATCTTC. Translation: CASSPTGTGGSGGYIF.

The rearrangement uses TRBV18 and TRBJ1-1, with D possibly TRBD1 on 6 matching bases. The germline V gene has CDR1 KGHSH and CDR2 LQKENI. CDR3 length: 16 amino acids. Trimming removed 3 bases at V and 0 bases at J, with 14 bases between. CDR3 in amino acids: CASSPQGLAMNTEAFF. The CDR3 bases are TGTGCCAGCTCACCCCAGGGGCTGGCGATGAACACTGAAGCTTTCTTT.

This clonotype came up many times. This chain links TRBV11-2 with TRBJ1-5; no definite D call. Germline CDR1 is SGHAT and CDR2 is FQNNGV. The CDR3 runs 13 residues. Trimming left V 2 bases short and J 1 base short, with 3 bases between. The CDR3 is CASSLNSNQPQHF. The CDR3 bases are TGTGCCAGCAGCTTAAACAGCAATCAGCCCCAGCATTTT.

This clonotype was seen at least ten times. J is TRBJ1-2 and V is TRBV20-1, with 8 nucleotides matching TRBD1. The CDR3 is 13 amino acids. Per the germline V gene, CDR1 is DFQATT and CDR2 is SNEGSKA (reference sequence). Trimming removed 3 bases from V and 8 bases from J; junction bases left unmatched: 8. CDR3 sequence: CSASPNRGSGYTF. The DNA for the CDR3 is TGCAGTGCTAGTCCAAACAGGGGGAGCGGCTACACCTTC.

This clonotype came up many times. This chain links TRBV14 with TRBJ2-7; D unclear. V shed 8 bases and J shed 2 bases, with 10 bases lying between them. The CDR3 spans 12 residues. The germline gives CDR1 SGHDN, CDR2 FVKESK. The CDR3 bases are TGTGCCAGCGGTCTGTTAGCCTACGAGCAGTACTTC. Translating gives CASGLLAYEQYF.

V and J are TRBV30 and TRBJ2-2; D call uncertain. Germline values: CDR1 GTSNPN, CDR2 SVGIG (reference sequence). The CDR3 has 11 amino acids. The V and J ends lost 0 bases and 8 bases respectively, with 4 bases between them. CDR3 in amino acids: CAWSVRGELFF. In DNA, the CDR3 is TGTGCCTGGAGTGTTCGGGGGGAGCTGTTTTTT.

A remark on this clonotype: The CDR3 carries no conserved terminal phenylalanine or tryptophan, so it likely arises from a read error. The DNA is left out, because the CDR3 cannot be placed on it with certainty; the CDR3 is given as TCRdb lists it. The V and J genes are TRBV19 and TRBJ2-2. The CDR3 contains 11 residues when both ends are counted. Germline V gene lookup returns CDR1 LNHDA and CDR2 SQIVND (reference sequence). This chain's CDR3 is CASSTDPNGVL.

This clonotype was detected many times. The gene calls are TRBV28 and TRBJ1-2; a possible D gene is TRBD1 (6 bases). V was shortened by 5 bases and J by 2 bases, with 15 bases between the two germline ends. The V gene's germline CDR1 is MDHEN and CDR2 SYDVKM. The CDR3 loop spans 15 amino acids. CDR3 coding DNA: TGTGCCAGCAGTCCCACACAAGGGGGGAACTATGGCTACACCTTC. Protein: CASSPTQGGNYGYTF.

This clonotype was seen only a few times. The junction departs from germline at one end; a sequencing error may be responsible. This sequence joins TRBV9 and TRBJ2-5; 9 bases match TRBD2. CDR3 size: 15 residues. CDR1 and CDR2 (germline): SGDLS, YYNGEE. This CDR3 reads CASSVNAGGPETPYF. CDR3 in DNA: TGTGCCAGCAGCGTAAATGCGGGGGGGCCAGAGACCCCGTACTTC.

The rearrangement joins TRBV7-6 to TRBJ1-6, with a weak D call TRBD1 (5 bases). Germline CDR1 reads SGHVS; CDR2 reads FNYEAQ. V was clipped by 5 bases and J by 5 bases, with 16 bases between them. CDR3 size: 16 residues. The CDR3 sequence: CASSTDSTRDNSPLHF. CDR3 DNA: TGTGCCAGCAGCACCGACAGTACCCGAGATAATTCACCCCTCCACTTT.

This clonotype was recorded many times. The rearrangement uses TRBV4-3 and TRBJ2-1, with D uncertain. CDR3 length: 16 residues. The germline gives CDR1 LGHNA, CDR2 YSLEER. V was cut by 0 bases and J by 9 bases, with 18 bases left in between. CDR3 coding DNA: TGCGCCAGCAGCCAAGATGGGTACCAGCCCTGGAGTGAGCAGTTCTTC. Amino acid sequence: CASSQDGYQPWSEQFF.

In its sample, this clonotype was seen once. One end of the junction varies from germline; a read error may be responsible. This chain uses TRBV11-2 with TRBJ2-5, with TRBD2 matching 7 bases. This CDR3 comprises 15 residues. The germline CDR1 and CDR2 sequences are SGHAT and FQNNGV. CDR3 coding DNA: TGTGCCGGCAGACTAGTCGGTTGGGAGGGAGAGACCCAGTACTTC. It specifies CAGRLVGWEGETQYF. The full variable domain, in which reference TRBV11-2 and TRBJ2-5 provide the parts outside the CDR3, is EAGVAQSPRYKIIEKRQSVAFWCNPISGHATLYWYQQILGQGPKLLIQFQNNGVVDDSQLPKDRFSAERLKGVDSTLKIQPAKLEDSAVYLCAGRLVGWEGETQYFGPGTRLLVL.

This clonotype appeared many times. The V gene is TRBV30, the J gene TRBJ2-1; D is possibly TRBD1 (6 bases). Trimming pared 2 bases from V and 3 bases from J, leaving 14 bases between. The V gene's germline CDR1 is GTSNPN and CDR2 SVGIG (reference sequence). CDR3 length: 15 residues. The CDR3 here is CAWSPTGIYYNEQFF. The CDR3 bases are TGTGCCTGGAGTCCCACAGGGATCTACTACAATGAGCAGTTCTTC.

The table lists this clonotype with many counts. The chain uses TRBV19 and TRBJ2-3; D may be TRBD1 (6 bases). The CDR3 covers 12 residues. V was cut by 9 bases and J by 7 bases, with 14 bases left in between. Germline CDR1 and CDR2: LNHDA and SQIVND (reference sequence). The CDR3 DNA reads TGTGCCAGCTCGACAGGACGAAATACGCAGTATTTT. The encoded protein is CASSTGRNTQYF.